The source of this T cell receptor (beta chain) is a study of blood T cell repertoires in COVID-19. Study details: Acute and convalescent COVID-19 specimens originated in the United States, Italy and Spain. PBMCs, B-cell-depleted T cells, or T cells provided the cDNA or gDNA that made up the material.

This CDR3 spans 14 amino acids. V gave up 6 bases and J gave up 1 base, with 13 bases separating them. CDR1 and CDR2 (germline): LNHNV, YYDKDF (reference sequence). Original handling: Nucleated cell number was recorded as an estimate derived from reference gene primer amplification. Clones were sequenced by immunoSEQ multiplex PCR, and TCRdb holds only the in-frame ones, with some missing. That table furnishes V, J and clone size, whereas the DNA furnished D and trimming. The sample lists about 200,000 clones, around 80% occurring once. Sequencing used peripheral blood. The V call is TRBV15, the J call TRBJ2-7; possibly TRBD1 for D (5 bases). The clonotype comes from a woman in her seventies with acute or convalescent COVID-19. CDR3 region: CATSLGAWSYEQYF. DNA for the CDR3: TGTGCCACCAGTCTAGGGGCCTGGTCCTACGAGCAGTACTTC. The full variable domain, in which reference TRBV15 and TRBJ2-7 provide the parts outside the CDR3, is DAMVIQNPRYQVTQFGKPVTLSCSQTLNHNVMYWYQQKSSQAPKLLFHYYDKDFNNEADTPDNFQSRRPNTSFCFLDIRSPGLGDTAMYLCATSLGAWSYEQYFGPGTRLTVT.